These T cell receptor beta chains were read from a single sample in a study of identifying expanded T cells in peripheral blood. TCRdb's table, derived via immunoSEQ multiplex PCR, lists solely in-frame clones and lacks some. The table shows roughly 61,000 clones, with 89% occurring only once. Sequencing input: blood. These receptors were taken from a person aged 18-69 years in good health. Each CDR3 is given with its conserved first and last residue. A D gene is named only where the DNA matches it firmly. Clone size is given for some rows only: seen once, a few or many times, or a class if the clone is expanded.

j_call clone_size v_call cdr3_length d_call cdr3_nt cdr3_aa
TRBJ2-3 NA TRBV7-9 17 TRBD2 TGTGCCAGCAGCTTAGGATGGACTAGCGGAGGGTTCGATACGCAGTATTTT CASSLGWTSGGFDTQYF
TRBJ2-1 NA TRBV5-1 14 NA TGCGCCAGCAGCTTGGGGACCGGCGAACATGAGCAGTTCTTC CASSLGTGEHEQFF
TRBJ2-7 NA TRBV4-3 16 NA TGCGCCAGCAGCCAAGGCCATACGGGAGCACTCTACGAGCAGTACTTC CASSQGHTGALYEQYF
TRBJ1-1 NA TRBV5-1 15 TRBD1 TGCGCCAGCAGCGGGGACAGGGTCGGTAACACTGAAGCTTTCTTT CASSGDRVGNTEAFF
TRBJ1-1 NA TRBV5-1 15 TRBD1 TGCGCCAGCAGCTTGGAGGGGGCAATGAACACTGAAGCTTTCTTT CASSLEGAMNTEAFF
TRBJ2-3 NA TRBV9 16 TRBD2 TGTGCCAGCAGCGTAGTTCCGGGGGGACCCACAGATACGCAGTATTTT CASSVVPGGPTDTQYF
TRBJ2-3 NA TRBV4-1 18 TRBD2 TGCGCCAGCAGCCCACTGACTAGCGGGGGCCTTAGCACAGATACGCAGTATTTT CASSPLTSGGLSTDTQYF
TRBJ2-2 NA TRBV9 14 TRBD2 TGTGCCAGCGGCCTAGCGGGCTACACCGGGGAGCTGTTTTTT CASGLAGYTGELFF
TRBJ1-2 NA TRBV5-8 11 NA TGTGCCAGCAGCTCACGACCGGCCTACACCTTC CASSSRPAYTF
TRBJ2-1 NA TRBV7-2 15 NA TGTGCCAGCAGCCCCTCGGAGAGCTCCTACAATGAGCAGTTCTTC CASSPSESSYNEQFF
TRBJ2-3 NA TRBV28 20 TRBD2 TGTGCCAGCAGTTTATTGACTAGCGGGAGGGGGATCAAAACCCAGATTACGCAGTATTTT CASSLLTSGRGIKTQITQYF
TRBJ2-1 NA TRBV25-1 12 NA TGTGCCAGCGCCCCTAGCGCCAATGAGCAGTTCTTC CASAPSANEQFF
TRBJ1-2 NA TRBV30 15 TRBD1 TGTGCCTGGAGAGGCCGGACAGGCGGGATATATGGCTACACCTTC CAWRGRTGGIYGYTF
TRBJ1-2 NA TRBV19 14 TRBD1 TGTGCCAGTAGTACCCCCGACAGGGTTTATGGCTACACCTTC CASSTPDRVYGYTF
TRBJ2-7 NA TRBV14 15 TRBD2 TGTGCCAGCAGCGCTAGCGGGAGCTATATCTACGAGCAGTACTTC CASSASGSYIYEQYF
TRBJ1-1 NA TRBV4-1 14 NA TGCGCCAGCAGCCAACCCCACGGAAACACTGAAGCTTTCTTT CASSQPHGNTEAFF
TRBJ2-1 NA TRBV23-1 15 TRBD1 TGCGCCAGCAGTCAATCGGGGACAGGGCAAAATGAGCAGTTCTTC CASSQSGTGQNEQFF
TRBJ2-5 NA TRBV10-2 13 TRBD2 TGCGCCAGCGGGGGGGAGTACCAAGAGACCCAGTACTTC CASGGEYQETQYF
TRBJ1-2 NA TRBV5-1 13 NA TGCGCCAGCAGTCGCGACGGGGATGATGGCTACACCTTC CASSRDGDDGYTF
TRBJ1-3 NA TRBV6-6 13 TRBD1 TGTGCCAGCAGCACAGGGGTTGGAAACACCATATATTTT CASSTGVGNTIYF
TRBJ2-7 once TRBV7-3 15 TRBD2 TGTGCCAGCAGCCCTGGGGTAGGACTAGCGGGGGAGCAGTACTTC CASSPGVGLAGEQYF
TRBJ2-5 NA TRBV5-4 15 NA TGTGCCAGCAGCTACCGGCAGCCGTACCAAGAGACCCAGTACTTC CASSYRQPYQETQYF
TRBJ2-7 NA TRBV28 15 TRBD2 TGTGCCAGCAGTCCATATGCGGGAGTTACCGGCGAGCAGTACTTC CASSPYAGVTGEQYF
TRBJ1-2 NA TRBV19 11 NA TGTGCCAGTAGTATTGGGGAGGCCTACACCTTC CASSIGEAYTF
TRBJ2-7 NA TRBV4-1 14 TRBD1 TGCGCCAGCAGCCAGCCGACAGGGGAGGACGAGCAGTACTTC CASSQPTGEDEQYF
TRBJ1-1 NA TRBV7-2 13 NA TGTGCCAGCAGCTTAGCGTTCACCCCTGAAGCTTTCTTT CASSLAFTPEAFF
TRBJ1-1 NA TRBV30 15 NA TGTGCCTGGAGTGTACGTGGGGGAGGGAACACTGAAGCTTTCTTT CAWSVRGGGNTEAFF
TRBJ2-4 NA TRBV2 12 NA TGTGCCAGCACTGAGGAGAAAAACATTCAGTACTTC CASTEEKNIQYF
TRBJ1-4 NA TRBV7-9 15 NA TGTGCCAGCAGCCCAGAGGGGCAGGGGAATGAAAAACTGTTTTTT CASSPEGQGNEKLFF
TRBJ1-6 NA TRBV27 12 TRBD1 TGTGCCAGCAGTACAGGGGGTTCACCCCTCCACTTT CASSTGGSPLHF
TRBJ2-7 once TRBV19 15 NA TGTGCCAGTAGTCCGTCGTGGGGGACGGCCTACGAGCAGTACTTC CASSPSWGTAYEQYF
TRBJ1-3 NA TRBV5-1 18 TRBD1 TGCGCCAGCAGCACTGGGACAGGGGGCAGCGTTGCTGGAAACACCATATATTTT CASSTGTGGSVAGNTIYF
TRBJ2-1 NA TRBV11-2 15 TRBD2 TGTGCCAGCAGTCCGTGGACTAGCGGGGCTAATGAGCAGTTCTTC CASSPWTSGANEQFF
TRBJ2-3 NA TRBV7-3 15 TRBD2 TGTGCCAGCAGCTTAACGGCGGGAGTCTCGGCTACGCAGTATTTT CASSLTAGVSATQYF
TRBJ2-2 few TRBV6-4 13 NA TGTGCCAGCAGTGACTCGACTACCGGGGAGCTGTTTTTT CASSDSTTGELFF
TRBJ1-2 NA TRBV6-5 14 NA TGTGCCAGCAGTTACTCAAGGGCAGTCTATGGCTACACCTTC CASSYSRAVYGYTF
TRBJ2-3 NA TRBV19 13 NA TGTGCCAGTAGTATATCCCAGTTAGATACGCAGTATTTT CASSISQLDTQYF
TRBJ1-6 medium-sized TRBV30 14 TRBD1 TGTGCCTGGATGAGGACAGGGACCAATTCACCCCTCCACTTT CAWMRTGTNSPLHF
TRBJ1-5 NA TRBV30 14 TRBD1 TGTGCCTGGAGTGTAGGGACAGGGTCGGGGCCCCAGCATTTT CAWSVGTGSGPQHF
TRBJ2-7 once TRBV14 14 NA TGTGCCAGCAGCCAAGACAGGGGTACCTACGAGCAGTACTTC CASSQDRGTYEQYF
TRBJ2-7 NA TRBV5-4 15 TRBD2 TGTGCCAGCAGCCTCCCGGGAGGGGGGAGCTACGAGCAGTACTTC CASSLPGGGSYEQYF
TRBJ1-2 NA TRBV29-1 13 NA TGCAGCGTTGGGGGTTTGAGTAACTATGGCTACACCTTC CSVGGLSNYGYTF
TRBJ2-1 medium-sized TRBV5-6 13 NA TGTGCCAGCAGCCTCGGAGGGGACAATGAGCAGTTCTTC CASSLGGDNEQFF
TRBJ2-1 NA TRBV9 13 NA TGTGCCAGCAGCTCCGGGTCTGGAGATGAGCAGTTCTTC CASSSGSGDEQFF
TRBJ2-5 NA TRBV13 14 NA TGTGCCAGCAGCCTCTCTAACACCGAAGAGACCCAGTACTTC CASSLSNTEETQYF
TRBJ2-1 NA TRBV7-7 16 TRBD2 TGTGCCAGCAGCTCGAGCCCGGGACTAGCGGGAGGTGAGCAGTTCTTC CASSSSPGLAGGEQFF
TRBJ2-7 once TRBV27 12 NA TGTGCCAGCAGTTTAAGAGGGGACGAGCAGTACTTC CASSLRGDEQYF
TRBJ1-2 NA TRBV5-1 14 NA TGCGCCAGCAGCTTGGCGGGCACTAGCTATGGCTACACCTTC CASSLAGTSYGYTF
TRBJ2-1 NA TRBV13 16 TRBD2 TGTGCCAGCAGCCCCATCCTAGCGGGGATCTACAATGAGCAGTTCTTC CASSPILAGIYNEQFF
TRBJ1-5 NA TRBV28 12 NA TGTGCCAGCAGTACCAACCCCGGGCCCCAGCATTTT CASSTNPGPQHF
TRBJ1-1 NA TRBV6-5 13 NA TGTGCCAGCAGTTACCTCTGGTCGGAAGAAGCTTTCTTT CASSYLWSEEAFF
TRBJ2-6 NA TRBV5-1 16 TRBD1 TGCGCCAGCGCTGGGACAGGGGTAGAGGGGGCCAACGTCCTGACTTTC CASAGTGVEGANVLTF
TRBJ2-2 once TRBV7-9 16 NA TGTGCCAGCAGCCCCGTAACCGGGTCGAACACCGGGGAGCTGTTTTTT CASSPVTGSNTGELFF
TRBJ2-5 NA TRBV7-9 15 NA TGTGCCAGCAGCGCTGGGGTGCACTCGGGAGAGACCCAGTACTTC CASSAGVHSGETQYF
TRBJ2-7 NA TRBV7-8 15 TRBD2 TGTGCCAGCAGCTCGGGACTAGGGGCCACCTACGAGCAGTGCTTC CASSSGLGATYEQCF